The clone carrying this T cell receptor beta chain occurred many times. Its cognate antigen is unknown. Trimming cost V 4 bases and J 3 bases; bases outside gene matches: 1. Germline values: CDR1 MNHNS, CDR2 SASEGT. CDR3 length: 14 residues. This entry comes from a study of breast tumors, draining lymph nodes, adjacent tissues. Regarding the study as a whole: Luminal-like breast cancer showed significantly greater tumor-nontumor repertoire similarity than basal-like breast cancer did.

TCRdb independently ran MiXCR on the multiplex PCR reads; one entry per CDR3 protein. The sample lists 250,000 or so distinct CDR3 sequences; 30% to 35% were seen once. Axillary draining lymph nodes of breast cancer patients supplied the node samples. The receptor was derived from a female donor with breast cancer. Some clones in this sample may be carry-over from other donors' samples. Sequencing input: axillary lymph node tissue. J is TRBJ2-3 and V is TRBV6-1, with 10 bases identical to TRBD2. In DNA, the CDR3 is TGTGCCAGCAGTGGTAGCGGGAGGACAGATACGCAGTATTTT. Its protein product is CASSGSGRTDTQYF.